This entry lists 19 T cell receptor beta chains sequenced from one sample in a study of response to subunit inactivated influenza vaccine. TCRdb analysed the RT-PCR reads with MiXCR anew, one entry per CDR3 protein. The table lists roughly 700,000 distinct CDR3 sequences, 14% of them singletons. The source material was PBMCs from blood, sampled 14 to 15 days before vaccination. The receptors were gathered from a middle-aged man who received an inactivated influenza vaccine.

V usage is TRBV28 and J usage is TRBJ2-1; 7 bases map to TRBD2. Germline-derived CDR1 and CDR2 are MDHEN and SYDVKM. Trimming took 4 bases from V and 2 from J; bases not matched to a gene: 14. CDR3 length equals 18 residues. CDR3 in amino acids: CASSSSPGFGTTYNEQFF. In DNA form, the CDR3 reads TGTGCCAGCAGTTCCTCCCCGGGATTCGGGACTACCTACAATGAGCAGTTCTTC. Full variable domain (rest looked up from reference TRBV28 and TRBJ2-1): DVKVTQSSRYLVKRTGEKVFLECVQDMDHENMFWYRQDPGLGLRLIYFSYDVKMKEKGDIPEGYSVSREKKERFSLILESASTNQTSMYLCASSSSPGFGTTYNEQFFGPGTRLTVL.

This clonotype has at least ten counts. CDR3 protein: CASSLYSLRDSANYGYTF. The CDR3 nucleotides read TGTGCCAGCAGTCTTTACTCCCTTAGGGACAGCGCCAACTATGGCTACACCTTC. The chain recombines TRBV12-3 or TRBV12-4 with TRBJ1-2; TRBD1 matches 7 bases. Trimming cost V 5 bases and J 2 bases; bases outside gene matches: 17. The CDR3 length is 18 residues.

This clonotype was found a few times. The CDR3 DNA sequence: TGCGCCAGCAGTTTTGACAGGGCTAACTATGGCTACACCTTC. Translating it yields CASSFDRANYGYTF. This chain connects TRBV10-2 to TRBJ1-2; 7 positions match TRBD1. Germline loops: CDR1 WSHSY, CDR2 SAAADI. The CDR3 contains 14 residues. V lost 5 bases and J lost 0; bases outside the gene matches: 3.

This clonotype was detected only a few times. The chain employs TRBV6-2 or TRBV6-3 and TRBJ2-6; tentatively, D is TRBD1 or TRBD2 (5 bases each). This CDR3 is built from 18 residues. The germline CDR1 and CDR2 sequences are MNHEY and SVGEGT. V was cut by 6 bases and J by 0 bases, with 18 bases left in between. For the CDR3, the DNA is TGTGCCAGCAGACGACGCTGGGACGGTTACTCTGGGGCCAACGTCCTGACTTTC. This encodes CASRRRWDGYSGANVLTF.

In this sample, this clonotype turned up a few times. The genes are TRBV4-2 and TRBJ2-5; 11 bases agree with TRBD1. The V gene's germline CDR1 is LGHNA and CDR2 YNFKEQ. This CDR3 region has 19 residues. The V segment lost 2 bases and the J segment 1 base; nucleotides outside the gene matches: 12. The CDR3 DNA is TGTGCCAGCAGCCAACCTTCGCAGGACAGGGGGCCCCTCCAAGAGACCCAGTACTTC. Protein product: CASSQPSQDRGPLQETQYF.

This clonotype occurred a few times. J is TRBJ2-7 and V is TRBV20-1; D not resolved. This CDR3 has 11 residues. Trimming took 6 bases from V and 3 from J, leaving 9 bases between them. Germline CDR1 is DFQATT and CDR2 is SNEGSKA (reference sequence). In DNA, the CDR3 is TGCAGTGCCCTCCACGGCTACGAGCAGTACTTC. Translating gives CSALHGYEQYF.

The chain links TRBV12-3 or TRBV12-4 to TRBJ1-1; D gene unclear. This CDR3 region has 11 residues. The V and J ends lost 11 bases and 3 bases respectively, with 10 bases between them. For the CDR3, the DNA is TGTGCCTTAGGGCGGGACACTGAAGCTTTCTTT. This codes for CALGRDTEAFF.

The chain is built from TRBV24-1 and TRBJ1-1; no clear D. Germline V gene data show CDR1 as KGHDR and CDR2 as SFDVKD. V was shortened by 4 bases and J by 9 bases, with 14 bases between the two germline ends. There are 13 residues in the CDR3. CDR3 sequence (DNA): TGTGCCACCAGTGAAAACGGACGTTCAAAAGCTTTCTTT. This gives the protein CATSENGRSKAFF.

This clonotype was seen ten or more times. V and J are TRBV29-1 and TRBJ2-7; weak D call: TRBD2 (6 bases). V was clipped by 7 bases and J by 0 bases, with 13 bases between them. Germline CDR1 and CDR2: SQVTM and ANQGSEA. The CDR3 is 13 residues long. In DNA, the CDR3 is TGCAGCGCGGGGGAAAGTTACTCCTACGAGCAGTACTTC. This gives the protein CSAGESYSYEQYF.

This clonotype was counted only a few times. This chain connects TRBV9 to TRBJ2-7; 8 bases agree with TRBD1. Losses at the gene ends were 3 bases for V and 6 bases for J; bases not matched to a gene: 8. From germline, CDR1 is SGDLS and CDR2 YYNGEE. This CDR3 comprises 14 residues. CDR3 sequence reads: CASSEGQAWSEQYF. The CDR3 region has the DNA TGTGCCAGCAGCGAGGGACAGGCCTGGAGCGAGCAGTACTTC.

This clonotype has just a few counts. V and J are TRBV29-1 and TRBJ2-3; 14 bases agree with TRBD2. Trimming took 7 bases from V and 4 from J; bases not matched to a gene: 7. This CDR3 spans 15 amino acids. Germline values: CDR1 SQVTM, CDR2 ANQGSEA. The CDR3 region is CSAQGTSGGSDTQYF. DNA for the CDR3: TGCAGCGCCCAAGGGACTAGCGGGGGTTCAGATACGCAGTATTTT.

This clonotype appeared many times. V is TRBV7-2 and J is TRBJ1-3, with TRBD1 matching 8 bases. V was pared by 5 bases and J by 0 bases, with 9 bases of the junction left unmatched. This CDR3 contains 17 residues. CDR1 and CDR2 from the germline V gene are SGHTA and FQGNSA. CDR3 bases: TGTGCCAGCAGCACGGACAGGGCGGGACTCTCTGGAAACACCATATATTTT. Amino acids: CASSTDRAGLSGNTIYF.

The chain uses TRBV7-7 and TRBJ2-3; perhaps TRBD2 as D (5 bases). Germline V gives CDR1 SSHAT, CDR2 FNYEAQ (reference sequence). Trimming took 5 bases from V and 4 from J, leaving 10 bases between them. There are 13 residues in the CDR3. CDR3 residues: CASSQGRSDTQYF. The CDR3 DNA is TGTGCCAGCAGCCAAGGGAGATCAGATACGCAGTATTTT.

This clonotype was recorded a few times. CDR3 coding DNA: TGTGCCAGCAGCTTAGCGCAGGGCGGAGCGAACACCGGGGAGCTGTTTTTT. This codes for CASSLAQGGANTGELFF. The V call is TRBV7-9, the J call TRBJ2-2; weak D call: TRBD1 (5 bases). The CDR3 extends over 17 amino acids. The V and J ends lost 0 bases and 0 bases respectively, with 11 bases between them. Per germline, CDR1 SEHNR and CDR2 FQNEAQ (reference sequence).

This clonotype was seen more than once but under ten times. The rearrangement uses TRBV6-5 and TRBJ1-1; 7 bases fit TRBD1. Germline trimming cut 4 bases from V and 1 base from J; bases unmatched to any gene: 12. There are 17 residues in the CDR3. CDR1 is MNHEY and CDR2 is SVGAGI in the germline V gene. This CDR3 is CASSFTRRQGWNTEAFF. CDR3 bases: TGTGCCAGCAGTTTTACTCGGAGACAGGGCTGGAACACTGAAGCTTTCTTT.

This chain uses TRBV24-1 with TRBJ2-3; 9 bases agree with TRBD2. Germline CDR1 and CDR2: KGHDR and SFDVKD. The CDR3 loop spans 16 amino acids. V lost 5 bases and J lost 1; bases outside the gene matches: 6. The CDR3 region is CATSAISGGGTDTQYF. The CDR3 region has the DNA TGTGCCACCAGTGCCATTAGCGGGGGCGGCACAGATACGCAGTATTTT.

J is TRBJ2-2 and V is TRBV12-3 or TRBV12-4; D tentatively fits TRBD1 or TRBD2 (5 bases each). Between the trimmed V and J ends, which lost 8 bases and 4 bases, there was a span of 20 bases. This CDR3 has 16 amino acids. CDR3 residues: CASVMRDAVATGELFF. The CDR3 DNA sequence: TGTGCCAGCGTCATGAGGGACGCCGTAGCCACCGGGGAGCTGTTTTTT.

This clonotype showed up just a few times. The chain recombines TRBV6-2 or TRBV6-3 with TRBJ2-6, with a weak D call TRBD1 (6 bases). Germline-derived CDR1 and CDR2 are MNHEY and SVGEGT. The CDR3 loop spans 19 amino acids. With 0 bases removed from V and 0 bases from J, the gap between germline ends came to 15 bases. The CDR3 region is CASSYSQGKPLSGANVLTF. In DNA, the CDR3 is TGTGCCAGCAGTTACTCTCAGGGGAAACCTCTCTCTGGGGCCAACGTCCTGACTTTC.

This clonotype appeared many times. The CDR3: CASTKGRSGYTF. For the CDR3, the DNA is TGTGCCAGCACCAAGGGTAGGAGCGGCTACACCTTC. The rearrangement uses TRBV5-4 and TRBJ1-2; D gene unclear. This CDR3 is 12 amino acids long. V was clipped by 6 bases and J by 8 bases, with 14 bases between them. The germline gives CDR1 SGHNT, CDR2 YYREEE (reference sequence).